The 26 T cell receptor beta chains reported below all come from one sample, sequenced in a study of blood T cell repertoires in COVID-19. The protocol was immunoSEQ multiplex PCR, while the TCRdb copy is restricted to in-frame clones and leaves out a portion. Of about 260,000 clones listed, around 80% are singletons. Input material: peripheral blood. The receptors stem from a man aged 60 to 75 with acute or convalescent COVID-19.

In its sample, this clone was seen a few times. This sequence joins TRBV3-1 (or the pseudogene TRBV3-2) and TRBJ2-3, with 13 bases fitting TRBD2. The germline CDR1 and CDR2 sequences are LGHDT and YNNKEL (reference sequence). The V and J ends lost 3 bases and 7 bases, in that order; junction bases with no gene match: 13. The CDR3 covers 18 residues. CDR3 loop: CASSHFHGLAGVGYTQYF. In DNA, the CDR3 is TGTGCCAGCAGCCACTTCCATGGACTAGCGGGAGTGGGGTATACGCAGTATTTT.

The chain employs TRBV9 and TRBJ2-1; 7 nucleotides match TRBD2. J was trimmed by 3 bases and V by 0 bases; bases with no gene match: 3. The CDR3 is 15 amino acids. CDR1 is SGDLS and CDR2 is YYNGEE in the germline V gene. The DNA for the CDR3 is TGTGCCAGCAGCGTAGGGGGACTACTCTACAATGAGCAGTTCTTC. As protein: CASSVGGLLYNEQFF.

This clone was counted a few times. This chain uses TRBV2 with TRBJ1-5, with D possibly matching TRBD1 (6 bases). This CDR3 is 15 amino acids long. Trimming shortened V by 7 bases and J by 2 bases, and 15 bases separated the two germline ends. The germline V gene encodes CDR1 SNHLY and CDR2 FYNNEI. Written as DNA, the CDR3 is TGTGCCAGCAAGCTCTCCCGACAGGGCAATCAGCCCCAGCATTTT. Translating gives CASKLSRQGNQPQHF. Looking up the rest from reference TRBV2 and TRBJ1-5 gives the full variable domain: EPEVTQTPSHQVTQMGQEVILRCVPISNHLYFYWYRQILGQKVEFLVSFYNNEISEKSEIFDDQFSVERPDGSNFTLKIRSTKLEDSAMYFCASKLSRQGNQPQHFGDGTRLSIL.

In DNA form, the CDR3 reads TGTGCCAGCAGCGTATGGACAGGGGCGCCTTACGGCTACACCTTC. Its translation is CASSVWTGAPYGYTF. The V call is TRBV7-3, the J call TRBJ1-2; the match to TRBD1 covers 9 bases. There are 15 residues in the CDR3. J gave up 8 bases and V 5 bases, and 12 bases lay outside the gene matches. The germline V gene has CDR1 SGHTA and CDR2 FQGTGA.

The chain is built from TRBV28 and TRBJ2-5; 8 bases are shared with TRBD1. Germline lookup yields CDR1 MDHEN and CDR2 SYDVKM. With V trimmed by 4 bases and J by 5 bases, 6 bases remained unmatched. The CDR3 length is 14 residues. CDR3 in amino acids: CASSSDRAGETQYF. Written as DNA, the CDR3 is TGTGCCAGCAGTTCGGACAGGGCGGGGGAGACCCAGTACTTC.

DNA for the CDR3: TGTGCCAGCAGCTTGGGGACAGCGGACGAGCAGTACTTC. Translating gives CASSLGTADEQYF. The chain uses TRBV7-3 and TRBJ2-7; 7 bases fit TRBD1. This CDR3 region has 13 residues. Germline V gene data show CDR1 as SGHTA and CDR2 as FQGTGA. The J segment lost 5 bases and the V segment lost 3 bases, leaving 4 bases of the junction unmatched.

This clone was seen once. V is TRBV30 and J is TRBJ1-3; D unclear. This CDR3 has 12 amino acids. Germline V CDR1 and CDR2: GTSNPN, SVGIG (reference sequence). V was shortened by 3 bases and J by 4 bases, with 7 bases between the two germline ends. As DNA, the CDR3 is TGTGCCTGGAGGGCGGAAGGAAACACCATATATTTT. This encodes CAWRAEGNTIYF.

The chain couples TRBV7-3 to TRBJ1-2; perhaps TRBD1 as D (6 bases). The CDR3 consists of 17 residues. From germline, CDR1 is SGHTA and CDR2 FQGTGA. The V gene lost 2 bases and the J gene lost 2 bases, with 18 bases spanning the gap. The CDR3 loop is CASSLVPRGLGNYGYTF. The CDR3 DNA sequence: TGTGCCAGCAGCTTAGTACCCAGGGGTCTAGGAAACTATGGCTACACCTTC.

This chain uses TRBV4-1 with TRBJ2-5; TRBD2 might be the D (6 bases). The V end lost 4 bases, the J end lost 5 bases, and 14 bases lay between the germline ends. This CDR3 is 14 amino acids long. Germline CDR1 is MGHRA and CDR2 is YSYEKL. DNA for the CDR3: TGCGCCAGCAGCCCCCTCACGGGGAGGGAGACCCAGTACTTC. It yields the protein CASSPLTGRETQYF.

V and J are TRBV19 and TRBJ2-1, with TRBD2 matching over 11 bases. Per germline, CDR1 LNHDA and CDR2 SQIVND (reference sequence). CDR3 length: 16 amino acids. Trimming cost V 8 bases and J 1 base; bases outside gene matches: 7. CDR3 loop: CASAIAGGESYNEQFF. The CDR3 nucleotides read TGTGCCAGTGCGATAGCGGGAGGGGAATCCTACAATGAGCAGTTCTTC.

CDR3 sequence (DNA): TGTGCCAGCAGTATGACAGGGACGAGGGGCTACACCTTC. Translation: CASSMTGTRGYTF. V and J are TRBV12-3 or TRBV12-4 and TRBJ1-2; 7 nucleotides line up with TRBD1. Unmatched junction bases numbered 8, after V lost 5 bases and J lost 8 bases. CDR3 length equals 13 residues.

This clone showed up just once. The gene calls are TRBV5-1 and TRBJ2-1; TRBD2 aligns across 7 bases. Germline CDR1 and CDR2: SGHRS and YFSETQ. Trimming removed 4 bases from V and 4 bases from J; junction bases left unmatched: 8. This CDR3 spans 15 amino acids. The CDR3 loop reads CASSTTAGSYNEQFF. CDR3 sequence (DNA): TGCGCCAGCAGCACTACAGCGGGATCTTACAATGAGCAGTTCTTC. Full variable domain (rest looked up from reference TRBV5-1 and TRBJ2-1): KAGVTQTPRYLIKTRGQQVTLSCSPISGHRSVSWYQQTPGQGLQFLFEYFSETQRNKGNFPGRFSGRQFSNSRSEMNVSTLELGDSALYLCASSTTAGSYNEQFFGPGTRLTVL.

The rearrangement links TRBV4-1 to TRBJ1-1; 7 positions agree with TRBD1. Germline CDR1 reads MGHRA; CDR2 reads YSYEKL. V was pared by 0 bases and J by 0 bases, with 13 bases of the junction left unmatched. The CDR3 consists of 19 residues. The CDR3 DNA reads TGCGCCAGCAGCCAAGATCTAAAGGACAGGTCAGCCATGAACACTGAAGCTTTCTTT. Amino acid sequence: CASSQDLKDRSAMNTEAFF.

The rearrangement uses TRBV10-3 and TRBJ2-1, with TRBD2 matching over 9 bases. Germline V gene sequence: CDR1 ENHRY, CDR2 SYGVKD. CDR3 size: 18 residues. V gave up 3 bases and J gave up 0 bases; unmatched junction bases: 9. The CDR3 sequence: CAISDFSGSRSSYNEQFF. For the CDR3, the DNA is TGTGCCATCAGTGATTTTAGCGGGAGTCGGAGCTCCTACAATGAGCAGTTCTTC.

The genes are TRBV11-3 and TRBJ2-3, with 7 bases identical to TRBD1. Germline V lookup: CDR1 SGHNT, CDR2 YENEEA. The CDR3 spans 14 residues. V was pared by 4 bases and J by 2 bases, with 3 bases of the junction left unmatched. The CDR3 sequence: CASSSGQPTDTQYF. CDR3 nucleotide sequence: TGTGCCAGCAGCTCGGGACAGCCCACAGATACGCAGTATTTT.

This chain connects TRBV9 to TRBJ1-2; unclear D gene. CDR3 length: 15 amino acids. The germline gives CDR1 SGDLS, CDR2 YYNGEE. V lost 4 bases, J lost 0 bases, and 13 bases lay in between. DNA of the CDR3: TGTGCCAGCAGCCCCTCCATCCCTACTAACTATGGCTACACCTTC. This gives the protein CASSPSIPTNYGYTF.

This sequence joins TRBV5-4 and TRBJ2-1, with D possibly being TRBD2 (5 bases). CDR1 is SGHNT, CDR2 YYREEE, per germline (reference sequence). V lost 0 bases and J lost 9, with 10 bases in between. The CDR3 covers 13 residues. This CDR3 reads CASSLGEPGEQFF. Here the CDR3 DNA reads TGTGCCAGCAGCTTGGGGGAGCCCGGTGAGCAGTTCTTC.

CDR3 sequence reads: CATAGRLSSGANVLTF. In DNA, the CDR3 is TGTGCCACCGCGGGACGCCTATCCTCTGGGGCCAACGTCCTGACTTTC. V gene TRBV15 combines with J gene TRBJ2-6; the D gene is possibly TRBD2 (6 bases). V was cut by 8 bases and J by 0 bases, with 14 bases left in between. This CDR3 spans 16 amino acids. Looked up from germline, CDR1 is LNHNV and CDR2 is YYDKDF (reference sequence).

CDR3 DNA: TGTGCCAGTAGTATCGAGGGGACAGGGAGTCAGCCCCAGCATTTT. This codes for CASSIEGTGSQPQHF. This chain connects TRBV19 to TRBJ1-5, with 9 bases matching TRBD1. J gave up 6 bases and V 3 bases, and 6 bases lay outside the gene matches. Germline V gene sequence: CDR1 LNHDA, CDR2 SQIVND (reference sequence). The CDR3 runs to 15 residues.

The chain recombines TRBV20-1 with TRBJ1-5; 7 bases line up with TRBD1. The CDR3 consists of 14 residues. After removal of 3 bases from V and 0 bases from J, the junction contained 2 bases not matched to a gene. Germline assignment: CDR1 DFQATT and CDR2 SNEGSKA (reference sequence). The chain's CDR3 is CSASYRGSNQPQHF. The CDR3 DNA is TGCAGTGCTAGTTACAGGGGTAGCAATCAGCCCCAGCATTTT.

As DNA, the CDR3 is TGTGCCAGCACCCCCAGTAAGGGACTAGCGGGAGCCAATGAGCAGTTCTTC. Amino acid sequence: CASTPSKGLAGANEQFF. The chain couples TRBV6-2 or TRBV6-3 to TRBJ2-1; 14 nucleotides align to TRBD2. Germline CDR1 and CDR2: MNHEY and SVGEGT. CDR3 size: 17 residues. Losses at the gene ends were 7 bases for V and 6 bases for J; bases not matched to a gene: 11.

The V and J genes are TRBV6-2 or TRBV6-3 and TRBJ2-2; 8 positions agree with TRBD1. The CDR3 has 16 amino acids. Losses at the gene ends were 5 bases for V and 5 bases for J; bases not matched to a gene: 10. From germline, CDR1 is MNHEY and CDR2 SVGEGT. The CDR3, as DNA: TGTGCCAGCAGTAACCACCGGACAGGGCAGACCGGGGAGCTGTTTTTT. Translation gives CASSNHRTGQTGELFF.

V is TRBV3-1 (or the pseudogene TRBV3-2) and J is TRBJ1-2, with a weak D call TRBD1 (6 bases). The CDR3 is 15 residues long. Germline CDR1 reads LGHDT; CDR2 reads YNNKEL (reference sequence). V shed 1 base and J shed 7 bases, with 16 bases lying between them. DNA for the CDR3: TGTGCCAGCAGCCAAGGAGGACAGCCGCTTCGTGGCTACACCTTC. Protein: CASSQGGQPLRGYTF.

The chain combines TRBV19 with TRBJ2-1; 9 nucleotides agree with TRBD2. Per germline, CDR1 LNHDA and CDR2 SQIVND (reference sequence). J gave up 2 bases and V 2 bases, and 4 bases lay outside the gene matches. The CDR3 totals 16 residues. The CDR3 protein is CASSITSGGTYNEQFF. In DNA form, the CDR3 reads TGTGCCAGTAGTATAACGAGCGGGGGGACCTACAATGAGCAGTTCTTC.

This chain joins TRBV28 and TRBJ1-2; 10 bases align to TRBD1. Germline CDR1 MDHEN, CDR2 SYDVKM. This CDR3 comprises 16 residues. V was clipped by 4 bases and J by 5 bases; unmatched bases: 10. The CDR3 bases are TGTGCCAGCAGTTCCAGTGACAGGGGGCGGGGGTATGGCTACACCTTC. Its protein product is CASSSSDRGRGYGYTF.

The J gene is TRBJ1-2, the V gene TRBV3-1 (or the pseudogene TRBV3-2), with 9 positions matching TRBD1. With 4 bases clipped from V and 6 bases from J, the junction kept 9 bases outside the gene matches. CDR1 is LGHDT and CDR2 is YNNKEL in the germline V gene (reference sequence). The CDR3 extends over 15 amino acids. CDR3 coding DNA: TGTGCCAGCAGCCTACTTACAGGGGGCGCACATGGCTACACCTTC. Its protein product is CASSLLTGGAHGYTF.